The sequence of this TCR beta chain was determined in a study of CD4 and CD8 cells across lung adenocarcinoma regions. To note about this clonotype: One end of the junction does not line up with germline, which may come from a read error.

This CDR3 region has 16 residues. Germline V lookup: CDR1 MNHNS, CDR2 SASEGT. Donors had localized lung adenocarcinoma, a non-small cell lung cancer. In TCRdb, the PCR reads were re-called with MiXCR into one record per CDR3 protein. The data contain 20,000 to 25,000 distinct CDR3 sequences, 40% to 65% of them seen just once; the ten biggest clones take up 20% to 25%. The sequenced material came from CD4+ T cells from the center of a lung tumor. The receptor was isolated from a male donor with lung adenocarcinoma. The CD4 and CD8 labels of this study may be unreliable. The genes are TRBV6-1 and TRBJ2-5; a weak D match, TRBD1 (6 bases). CDR3 protein: CAGRGLQAVSTETQFF. The CDR3 DNA is TGTGCCGGCAGGGGCCTCCAGGCTGTGAGCACCGAGACGCAGTTTTTT.